This T cell receptor (beta chain) was found in a study of PD-L1 blockade in urothelial cancer. Study overall: Blood samples had a median of 141,255 T cells.

Between 1 and 8 samples per patient were obtained, pretreatment and on-treatment. The protocol was immunoSEQ multiplex PCR, while the TCRdb copy is restricted to in-frame clones and leaves out a portion. The sample lists tens of thousands of clones; roughly 77% were seen once. The receptor's source is a man between 65 and 79 years old with urothelial cancer. Specimen: PBMCs, collected around atezolizumab (anti-PD-L1) treatment.

The CDR3 sequence is CATSSTPRESNPLYYEQYF. CDR3 nucleotides: TGTGCCACCAGCAGCACGCCGCGGGAGTCCAACCCCTTATACTACGAGCAGTACTTC. V and J are TRBV15 and TRBJ2-7; 7 nucleotides align to TRBD2. Germline V gene sequence: CDR1 LNHNV, CDR2 YYDKDF (reference sequence). V lost 3 bases to trimming and J lost 3 bases; unmatched junction nucleotides: 20. This CDR3 contains 19 residues.